The rows below give T cell receptor beta chains drawn from one sample of a study of CD8+ T cells in alopecia areata. Clones were sequenced by immunoSEQ multiplex PCR, and TCRdb holds only the in-frame ones, with some missing. Among about 130,000 clones, nearly 55% were seen once, and the ten largest hold 15% to 20%. The starting material was CD8+ T cells sorted from blood, obtained at week 4, from a patient treated with tofacitinib. The source of these receptors is a human donor with alopecia areata. The CDR3 runs from the conserved cysteine through the conserved F or W. Each record gives: CDR3 length, clone size, V gene, J gene, D gene, CDR3 DNA, CDR3 protein. The D gene is left open where the match is weak. Some rows have no size entry. The others give once, few or many, or a class for an expanded clone.

12	-	TRBV2	TRBJ1-1	-	TGTGCCCGAACAGGTGGGAACACTGAAGCTTTCTTT	CARTGGNTEAFF
15	-	TRBV2	TRBJ2-3	-	TGTGCCAGCAGTGAAGGCGATACTAGCACAGATACGCAGTATTTT	CASSEGDTSTDTQYF
12	-	TRBV6-5	TRBJ2-5	-	TGTGCCAGCAGAGGGAGTCAAGAGACCCAGTACTTC	CASRGSQETQYF
14	-	TRBV4-1	TRBJ2-7	TRBD2	TGCGCCAGCAGCCACAGCGGGAACTCCTACGAGCAGTACTTC	CASSHSGNSYEQYF
14	-	TRBV7-2	TRBJ1-1	-	TGTGCCAGCAGCTTAGGAAGGGGTGGCACTGAAGCTTTCTTT	CASSLGRGGTEAFF
14	-	TRBV25-1	TRBJ1-2	TRBD1	TGTGCCAGCAGTTATGGGGGACAGGAGGGCGGCTACACCTTC	CASSYGGQEGGYTF
12	few	TRBV12-5	TRBJ2-2	-	TGTGCTAGTGGCCGGGGCACCGGGGAGCTGTTTTTT	CASGRGTGELFF
17	-	TRBV15	TRBJ2-7	TRBD2	TGTGCCACCAGCAGTCCCAATATAGCGGGCAAGTCCTACGAGCAGTACTTC	CATSSPNIAGKSYEQYF
13	-	TRBV30	TRBJ1-1	-	TGTGCCTGGAAGGGCGGAACGAACACTGAAGCTTTCTTT	CAWKGGTNTEAFF
12	-	TRBV30	TRBJ2-7	TRBD1	TGTGCCTGGAAAATACAGGGGTACGAGCAGTACTTC	CAWKIQGYEQYF
15	few	TRBV7-2	TRBJ2-3	-	TGTGCCAGCAGCTTAGGGACCTTGAACACAGATACGCAGTATTTT	CASSLGTLNTDTQYF
13	-	TRBV29-1	TRBJ1-1	-	TGCAGCGTTGACCGGCGGATGAACACTGAAGCTTTCTTT	CSVDRRMNTEAFF
12	-	TRBV6-1	TRBJ2-3	-	TGTGCCAGCAGAGGACCCACAGATACGCAGTATTTT	CASRGPTDTQYF
13	few	TRBV30	TRBJ2-7	-	TGTGCCTGGGACCTAGGGGGGAATTACGAGCAGTACTTC	CAWDLGGNYEQYF
15	few	TRBV13	TRBJ2-7	TRBD2	TGTGCCAGCAGCTCGACTAGCGGGGGAACCTACGAGCAGTACTTC	CASSSTSGGTYEQYF
13	-	TRBV5-4	TRBJ1-5	-	TGTGCCAGCAGCTTGGACGGGGATCAGCCCCAGCATTTT	CASSLDGDQPQHF
13	-	TRBV27	TRBJ2-7	TRBD1	TGTGCCAGCAGGAGGCAGGGGGCCTACGAGCAGTACTTC	CASRRQGAYEQYF
18	-	TRBV4-1	TRBJ1-3	-	TGCGCCAGCAGCCAGCCCCCAAACGCACAGGGAACTGGAAACACCATATATTTT	CASSQPPNAQGTGNTIYF
14	few	TRBV27	TRBJ1-5	-	TGTGCCAGCAGTCTCAGGGATAGCAATCAGCCCCAGCATTTT	CASSLRDSNQPQHF
16	few	TRBV10-3	TRBJ2-6	TRBD1	TGTGCCATCAGTGGGACAGGACCTTCCGGGGCCAACGTCCTGACTTTC	CAISGTGPSGANVLTF
14	-	TRBV4-3	TRBJ1-1	-	TGCGCCAGCAGCCCCTCTACGGGGAACACTGAAGCTTTCTTT	CASSPSTGNTEAFF
15	few	TRBV7-2	TRBJ2-2	TRBD1	TGTGCCAGCAGCCCAGGACAGGGATCCACCGGGGAGCTGTTTTTT	CASSPGQGSTGELFF
19	-	TRBV30	TRBJ2-2	TRBD2	TGTGCCTGGAGACTTAAGGGGATGACTAGCGGGGGTCACACCGGGGAGCTGTTTTTT	CAWRLKGMTSGGHTGELFF
15	-	TRBV7-8	TRBJ2-5	TRBD1	TGTGCCAGCAGCTCAAGAGACAGGGAACAAGAGACCCAGTACTTC	CASSSRDREQETQYF
12	-	TRBV29-1	TRBJ1-1	-	TGCAGCGTTCACGCCATGAACACTGAAGCTTTCTTT	CSVHAMNTEAFF
14	-	TRBV11-2	TRBJ2-3	-	TGTGCCAGCAGCTTAGCGGGGGGCACAGATACGCAGTATTTT	CASSLAGGTDTQYF
16	-	TRBV10-3	TRBJ1-2	-	TGTGCCATCAGTGAGTCAGGGTTAATCCCTAACTATGGCTACACCTTC	CAISESGLIPNYGYTF
18	few	TRBV21-1	TRBJ2-4	-	TGTGCCAGCAGCAAAGATATGGTCAGGACCATAGCCAAAAACATTCAGTACTTC	CASSKDMVRTIAKNIQYF
15	-	TRBV29-1	TRBJ1-3	-	TGCAGCGTTGAAGTGGCCAGGAACTCTGGAAACACCATATATTTT	CSVEVARNSGNTIYF
15	many	TRBV7-9	TRBJ1-5	TRBD1	TGTGCCAGCAGTCAAGGGACAGCTAGCAATCAGCCCCAGCATTTT	CASSQGTASNQPQHF
12	-	TRBV30	TRBJ1-1	-	TGTGCCTTCTCCTGGGGGGGCCCTGAAGCTTTCTTT	CAFSWGGPEAFF
16	-	TRBV4-2	TRBJ1-5	-	TGTGCCAGCAGCCAAGATCACGGAGAGGGCAATCAGCCCCAGCATTTT	CASSQDHGEGNQPQHF
12	-	TRBV29-1	TRBJ1-1	-	TGCAGCGTTGAGCTCCGCGGGGCTGAAGCTTTCTTT	CSVELRGAEAFF
16	-	TRBV25-1	TRBJ2-3	TRBD2	TGTGCCAGCAGTGAATATCGAGCGGGGGACACAGATACGCAGTATTTT	CASSEYRAGDTDTQYF
16	-	TRBV27	TRBJ2-3	TRBD2	TGTGCCAGCAGTTCGGTCGGCGGGGGGGTCACAGATACGCAGTATTTT	CASSSVGGGVTDTQYF